The 9 T cell receptor beta chains below all came from one sample that was sequenced in a study of technical replicates of blood from several donors. Measured with immunoSEQ multiplex PCR; TCRdb has only the in-frame clones, and not every one. The data show some 70,000 clones, roughly 90% seen once. Sequenced sample: PBMCs. The receptors were gathered from a human donor in good health. Some clones in this sample may be carry-over from other donors' samples.

V is TRBV7-9 and J is TRBJ2-3, with D maybe TRBD2 (6 bases). Trimming cost V 3 bases and J 2 bases, with 9 bases left between them. The CDR3 is 14 amino acids. CDR1 is SEHNR and CDR2 is FQNEAQ in the germline V gene (reference sequence). This CDR3 reads CASSFRDFTDTQYF. In DNA form, the CDR3 reads TGTGCCAGCAGCTTTAGGGACTTCACAGATACGCAGTATTTT.

This CDR3 is CASSMAAGGEAFF. CDR3 nucleotides: TGTGCCAGTAGTATGGCGGCGGGAGGTGAAGCTTTCTTT. This chain connects TRBV19 to TRBJ1-1, with no clear D. Trimming removed 3 bases at V and 7 bases at J, with 12 bases between. The germline CDR1 and CDR2 sequences are LNHDA and SQIVND (reference sequence). This CDR3 contains 13 residues.

The chain recombines TRBV5-1 with TRBJ1-1; possibly TRBD1 for D (5 bases). This CDR3 contains 15 residues. The germline CDR1 and CDR2 sequences are SGHRS and YFSETQ. Trimming left V 0 bases short and J 1 base short, with 10 bases between. The chain's CDR3 is CASSLVPGQNTEAFF. The CDR3, as DNA: TGCGCCAGCAGCTTGGTTCCCGGACAGAACACTGAAGCTTTCTTT. The full variable domain, its missing parts supplied by reference TRBV5-1 and TRBJ1-1, is KAGVTQTPRYLIKTRGQQVTLSCSPISGHRSVSWYQQTPGQGLQFLFEYFSETQRNKGNFPGRFSGRQFSNSRSEMNVSTLELGDSALYLCASSLVPGQNTEAFFGQGTRLTVV.

The rearrangement links TRBV18 to TRBJ2-1, with TRBD1 identical over 9 bases. V lost 3 bases to trimming and J lost 6 bases; unmatched junction nucleotides: 9. CDR3 length: 16 amino acids. Germline V CDR1 and CDR2: KGHSH, LQKENI. CDR3 residues: CASSPYGQGRVNEQFF. CDR3 DNA: TGTGCCAGCTCACCCTACGGACAGGGGAGGGTCAATGAGCAGTTCTTC.

The CDR3 reads CAISESVGSGYGYTF. The CDR3 DNA sequence: TGTGCCATCAGTGAGTCGGTGGGCTCCGGCTATGGCTACACCTTC. The rearrangement uses TRBV10-3 and TRBJ1-2; D is undetermined. This CDR3 is 15 amino acids long. Trimming cost V 0 bases and J 4 bases, with 12 bases left between them. The germline V gene encodes CDR1 ENHRY and CDR2 SYGVKD.

The chain is built from TRBV29-1 and TRBJ1-2, with no clear D. Per germline, CDR1 SQVTM and CDR2 ANQGSEA. The CDR3 length is 11 residues. V was shortened by 5 bases and J by 2 bases, with 6 bases between the two germline ends. The CDR3 is CSVTENYGYTF. Written as DNA, the CDR3 is TGCAGCGTTACAGAGAACTATGGCTACACCTTC.

This clone has just one count. The gene calls are TRBV5-6 and TRBJ2-6, with TRBD1 matching 9 bases. This CDR3 has 17 residues. Germline V lookup: CDR1 SGHDT, CDR2 YYEEEE. The junction had 13 bases not matched to a gene; V was cut back by 8 bases and J by 4 bases. Written as DNA, the CDR3 is TGTGCCAGTTCCGCCCCACAGGGGGCAGCAGGGGCCAACGTCCTGACTTTC. Amino acid sequence: CASSAPQGAAGANVLTF.

The chain links TRBV2 to TRBJ2-1; 10 bases are shared with TRBD2. This CDR3 has 15 amino acids. Germline-derived CDR1 and CDR2 are SNHLY and FYNNEI. The J segment lost 8 bases and the V segment lost 7 bases, leaving 11 bases of the junction unmatched. CDR3: CASTPLAGRLYEQFF. The CDR3 DNA is TGTGCCAGCACACCACTAGCGGGGAGGTTGTATGAGCAGTTCTTC. The complete variable domain, with remaining parts taken from reference TRBV2 and TRBJ2-1, reads EPEVTQTPSHQVTQMGQEVILRCVPISNHLYFYWYRQILGQKVEFLVSFYNNEISEKSEIFDDQFSVERPDGSNFTLKIRSTKLEDSAMYFCASTPLAGRLYEQFFGPGTRLTVL.

This chain links TRBV27 with TRBJ2-2, with D perhaps TRBD1 (5 bases). Trimming pared 2 bases from V and 0 bases from J, leaving 7 bases between. The V gene's germline CDR1 is MNHEY and CDR2 SMNVEV (reference sequence). CDR3 length: 15 amino acids. The CDR3 DNA is TGTGCCAGCAGTTTAAGGGGCACGAACACCGGGGAGCTGTTTTTT. Protein product: CASSLRGTNTGELFF.